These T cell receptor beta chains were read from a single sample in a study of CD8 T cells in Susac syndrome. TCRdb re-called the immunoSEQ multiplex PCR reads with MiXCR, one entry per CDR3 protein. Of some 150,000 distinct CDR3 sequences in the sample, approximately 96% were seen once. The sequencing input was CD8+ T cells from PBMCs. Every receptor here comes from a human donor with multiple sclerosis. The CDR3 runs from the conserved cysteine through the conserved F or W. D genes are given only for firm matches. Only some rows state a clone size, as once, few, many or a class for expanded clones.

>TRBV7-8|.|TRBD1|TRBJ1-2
CASSPRTGEYYGYTF
TGTGCCAGCAGCCCGCGGACAGGGGAGTACTATGGCTACACCTTC
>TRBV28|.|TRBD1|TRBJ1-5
CASSSPHRGHQPQHF
TGTGCCAGCAGTTCACCTCACAGGGGGCATCAGCCCCAGCATTTT
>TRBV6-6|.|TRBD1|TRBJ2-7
CASSYTGQGPTYEQYF
TGTGCCAGCAGTTACACGGGACAGGGGCCGACCTACGAGCAGTACTTC
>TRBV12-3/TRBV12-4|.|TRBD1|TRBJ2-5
CASSWIRDRGETQYF
TGTGCCAGCAGCTGGATCCGGGACAGGGGGGAGACCCAGTACTTC
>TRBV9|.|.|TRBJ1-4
CASSGGQDKLFF
TGTGCCAGCAGCGGCGGCCAGGATAAACTGTTTTTT
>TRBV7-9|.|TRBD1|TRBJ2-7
CASSARQGSDEQYF
TGTGCCAGCAGCGCCCGACAGGGGTCCGACGAGCAGTACTTC
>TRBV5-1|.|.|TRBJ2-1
CASSLWDQNNEQFF
TGCGCCAGCAGCTTGTGGGACCAAAACAATGAGCAGTTCTTC
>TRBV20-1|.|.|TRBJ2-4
CSAGTLAKNIQYF
TGCAGTGCCGGGACATTAGCCAAAAACATTCAGTACTTC
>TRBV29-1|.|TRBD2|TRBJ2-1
CSVVGLASRGSYNEQFF
TGCAGCGTTGTAGGACTAGCAAGTAGGGGCTCCTACAATGAGCAGTTCTTC
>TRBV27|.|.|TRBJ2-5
CASSPLPAVAETQYF
TGTGCCAGCAGTCCCCTCCCGGCGGTAGCCGAGACCCAGTACTTC
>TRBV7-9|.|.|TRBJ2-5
CASSFQDNEETQYF
TGTGCCAGCAGCTTCCAGGACAATGAGGAGACCCAGTACTTC
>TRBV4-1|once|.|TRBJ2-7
CASSQVDRYEQYF
TGCGCCAGCAGCCAAGTGGACAGATACGAGCAGTACTTC
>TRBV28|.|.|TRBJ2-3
CASSLRDASTDTQYF
TGTGCCAGCAGCCTCCGGGACGCAAGCACAGATACGCAGTATTTT
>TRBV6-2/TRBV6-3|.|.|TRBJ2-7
CASSYSTGGPREQYF
TGTGCCAGCAGTTACTCGACTGGGGGGCCGAGGGAGCAGTACTTC
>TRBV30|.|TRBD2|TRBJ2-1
CAWRDSGGQRNEQFF
TGTGCCTGGAGGGATAGCGGGGGGCAGCGGAATGAGCAGTTCTTC
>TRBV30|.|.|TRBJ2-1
CAWSGLEQFF
TGTGCCTGGAGCGGTCTTGAGCAGTTCTTC
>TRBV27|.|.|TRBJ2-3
CASSLAGRAQYF
TGTGCCAGCAGCCTCGCCGGGCGGGCGCAGTATTTT
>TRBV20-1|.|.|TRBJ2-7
CSATPLNVTGNSYEQYF
TGCAGTGCTACTCCCTTAAATGTTACAGGGAATTCCTACGAGCAGTACTTC
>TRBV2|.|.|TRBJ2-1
CASSETDPVDEQFF
TGTGCCAGCAGTGAAACGGACCCAGTAGATGAGCAGTTCTTC
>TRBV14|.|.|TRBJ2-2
CASSPGRTGELFF
TGTGCCAGCAGCCCAGGAAGGACGGGGGAGCTGTTTTTT
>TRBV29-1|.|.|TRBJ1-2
CSVDRINYGYTF
TGCAGCGTTGACAGGATAAACTATGGCTACACCTTC
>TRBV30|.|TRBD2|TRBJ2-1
CAWSRTSGGANEQFF
TGTGCCTGGAGTCGGACTAGCGGGGGGGCCAATGAGCAGTTCTTC
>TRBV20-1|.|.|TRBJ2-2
CSAREQINTGELFF
TGCAGTGCTAGAGAACAAATAAACACCGGGGAGCTGTTTTTT
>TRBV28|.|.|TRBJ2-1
CASSGDRRLNEQFF
TGTGCCAGCAGTGGGGACCGCCGACTCAATGAGCAGTTCTTC
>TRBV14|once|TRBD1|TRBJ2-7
CASSHPGTGIYEQYF
TGTGCCAGCAGCCATCCCGGGACAGGGATCTACGAGCAGTACTTC
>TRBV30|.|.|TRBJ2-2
CAWVSGDTGELFF
TGTGCCTGGGTTAGCGGAGACACCGGGGAGCTGTTTTTT
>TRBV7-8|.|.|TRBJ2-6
CASSITGRSGANVLTF
TGTGCCAGCAGCATTACAGGGCGCTCTGGGGCCAACGTCCTGACTTTC
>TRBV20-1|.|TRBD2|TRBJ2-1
CSARASGETYNEQFF
TGCAGTGCTAGAGCCAGCGGGGAGACCTACAATGAGCAGTTCTTC
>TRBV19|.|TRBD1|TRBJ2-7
CASSITTGGYEQYF
TGTGCCAGTAGTATAACGACAGGGGGCTACGAGCAGTACTTC
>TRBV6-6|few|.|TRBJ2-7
CASSYSPEQYF
TGTGCCAGCAGTTACTCCCCCGAGCAGTACTTC
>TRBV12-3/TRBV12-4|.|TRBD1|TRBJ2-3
CASIDSGTGPDTQYF
TGTGCCAGCATCGACTCCGGGACAGGGCCAGATACGCAGTATTTT
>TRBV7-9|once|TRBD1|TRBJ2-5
CASSSPSLGQGRETQYF
TGTGCCAGCAGCTCTCCGAGTCTAGGACAGGGGAGGGAGACCCAGTACTTC
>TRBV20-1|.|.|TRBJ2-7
CSASVDRAYEQYF
TGCAGTGCTAGCGTGGACAGAGCCTACGAGCAGTACTTC
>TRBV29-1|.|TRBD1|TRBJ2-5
CSVEDPDRDRSRETQYF
TGCAGCGTTGAAGATCCAGACCGGGACAGGAGTCGAGAGACCCAGTACTTC
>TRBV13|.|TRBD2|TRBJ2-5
CASSSRLAGRETQYF
TGTGCCAGCAGCTCCCGACTAGCGGGGCGGGAGACCCAGTACTTC
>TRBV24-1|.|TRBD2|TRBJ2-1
CATSDFTSGVYAEQFF
TGTGCCACCAGTGATTTCACTAGCGGGGTTTACGCTGAGCAGTTCTTC
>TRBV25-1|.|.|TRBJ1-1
CASSGQMNTEAFF
TGTGCCAGCAGTGGACAGATGAACACTGAAGCTTTCTTT
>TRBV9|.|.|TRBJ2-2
CASSDRDGIDSGTGELFF
TGTGCCAGCAGCGACCGGGACGGAATAGATTCGGGCACCGGGGAGCTGTTTTTT
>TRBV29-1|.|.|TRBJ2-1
CSVDQGSYNEQFF
TGCAGCGTTGACCAGGGCTCCTACAATGAGCAGTTCTTC
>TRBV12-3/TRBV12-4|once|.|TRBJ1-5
CASSLSSFSNQPQHF
TGTGCCAGCAGTTTAAGCAGTTTTAGCAATCAGCCCCAGCATTTT
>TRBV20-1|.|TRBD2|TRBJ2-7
CSAPTSGGPSYEQYF
TGCAGTGCTCCGACTAGCGGGGGGCCGTCCTACGAGCAGTACTTC
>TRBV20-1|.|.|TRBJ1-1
CSAKSRNEAFF
TGCAGTGCTAAGAGCCGGAATGAAGCTTTCTTT
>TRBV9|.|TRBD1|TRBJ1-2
CASSYGQGRNYGYTF
TGTGCCAGCAGCTACGGACAGGGCCGTAACTATGGCTACACCTTC
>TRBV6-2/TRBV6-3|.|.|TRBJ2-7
CASSSGPSTYEQYF
TGTGCCAGCAGTTCCGGGCCGTCAACCTACGAGCAGTACTTC
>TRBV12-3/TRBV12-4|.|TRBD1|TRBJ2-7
CASSPPGQVDEQYF
TGTGCCAGCAGTCCTCCCGGACAGGTCGACGAGCAGTACTTC
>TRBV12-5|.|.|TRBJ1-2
CASGLSTGTRGDTF
TGTGCTAGTGGTTTGAGCACTGGGACTCGAGGAGACACCTTC
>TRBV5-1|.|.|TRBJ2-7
CASSLHQGGGYEQYF
TGCGCCAGCAGCCTCCACCAGGGAGGCGGCTACGAGCAGTACTTC
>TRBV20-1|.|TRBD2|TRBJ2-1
CSARDVTSGGAILNEQFF
TGCAGTGCTAGAGATGTCACTAGCGGGGGGGCAATCCTCAATGAGCAGTTCTTC
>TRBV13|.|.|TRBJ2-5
CASSLNGALKETQYF
TGTGCCAGCAGCTTAAACGGCGCCCTAAAAGAGACCCAGTACTTC
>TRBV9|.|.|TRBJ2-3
CASSGMGRSSSEQYF
TGTGCCAGCAGCGGGATGGGACGGTCCTCGTCTGAGCAGTATTTT
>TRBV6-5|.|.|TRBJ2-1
CASSYGYNEQFF
TGTGCCAGCAGTTACGGGTACAATGAGCAGTTCTTC
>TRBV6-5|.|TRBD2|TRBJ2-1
CASRWTSGGAIEQFF
TGTGCCAGCAGGTGGACTAGCGGGGGGGCTATCGAGCAGTTCTTC
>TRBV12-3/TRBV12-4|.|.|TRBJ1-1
CASNGGPSREAFF
TGTGCCAGCAATGGTGGACCCTCCAGAGAAGCTTTCTTT